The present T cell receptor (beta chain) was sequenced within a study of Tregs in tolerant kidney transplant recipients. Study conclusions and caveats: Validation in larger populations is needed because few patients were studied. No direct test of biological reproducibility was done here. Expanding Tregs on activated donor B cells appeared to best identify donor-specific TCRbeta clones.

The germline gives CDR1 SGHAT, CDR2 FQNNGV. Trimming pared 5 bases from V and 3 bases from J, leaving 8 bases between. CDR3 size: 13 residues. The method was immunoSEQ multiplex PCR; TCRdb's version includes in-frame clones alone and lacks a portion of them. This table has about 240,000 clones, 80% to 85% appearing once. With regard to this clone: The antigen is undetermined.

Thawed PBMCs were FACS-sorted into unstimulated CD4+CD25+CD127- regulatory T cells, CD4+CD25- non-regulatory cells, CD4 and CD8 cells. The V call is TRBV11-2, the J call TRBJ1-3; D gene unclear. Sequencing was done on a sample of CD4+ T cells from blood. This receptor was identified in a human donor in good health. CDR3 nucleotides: TGTGCCAGCAGCCCCCTAGGTGGAAACACCATATATTTT. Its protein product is CASSPLGGNTIYF.